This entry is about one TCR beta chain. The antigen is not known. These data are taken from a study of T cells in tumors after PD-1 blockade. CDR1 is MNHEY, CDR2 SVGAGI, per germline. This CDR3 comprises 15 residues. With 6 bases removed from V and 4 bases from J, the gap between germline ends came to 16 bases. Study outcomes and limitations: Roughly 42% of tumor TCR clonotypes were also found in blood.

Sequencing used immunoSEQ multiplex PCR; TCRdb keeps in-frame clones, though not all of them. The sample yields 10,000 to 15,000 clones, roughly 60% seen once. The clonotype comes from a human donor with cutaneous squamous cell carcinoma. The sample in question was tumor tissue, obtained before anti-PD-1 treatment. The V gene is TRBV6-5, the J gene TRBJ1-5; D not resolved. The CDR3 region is CASRPDGSRNQPQHF. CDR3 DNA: TGTGCCAGCAGACCGGACGGCTCTCGGAATCAGCCCCAGCATTTT.